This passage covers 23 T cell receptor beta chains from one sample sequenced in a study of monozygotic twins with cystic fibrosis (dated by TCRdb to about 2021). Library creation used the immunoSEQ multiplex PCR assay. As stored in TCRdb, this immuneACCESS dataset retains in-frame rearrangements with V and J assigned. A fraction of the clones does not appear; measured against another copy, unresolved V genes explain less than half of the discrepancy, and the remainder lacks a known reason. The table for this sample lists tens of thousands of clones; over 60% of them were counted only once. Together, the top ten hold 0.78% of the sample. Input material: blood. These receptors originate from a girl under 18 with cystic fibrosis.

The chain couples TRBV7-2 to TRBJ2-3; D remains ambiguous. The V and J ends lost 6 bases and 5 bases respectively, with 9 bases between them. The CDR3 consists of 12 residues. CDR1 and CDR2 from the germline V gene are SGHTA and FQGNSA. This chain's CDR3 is CASRSSLDTQYF. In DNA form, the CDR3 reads TGTGCCAGCAGGAGTTCTCTAGATACGCAGTATTTT.

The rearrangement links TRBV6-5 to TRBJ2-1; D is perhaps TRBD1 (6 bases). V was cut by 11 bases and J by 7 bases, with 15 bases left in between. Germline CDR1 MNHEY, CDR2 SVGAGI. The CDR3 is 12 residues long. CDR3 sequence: CAAGDQGNEQFF. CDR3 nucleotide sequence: TGTGCCGCCGGGGACCAGGGGAATGAGCAGTTCTTC.

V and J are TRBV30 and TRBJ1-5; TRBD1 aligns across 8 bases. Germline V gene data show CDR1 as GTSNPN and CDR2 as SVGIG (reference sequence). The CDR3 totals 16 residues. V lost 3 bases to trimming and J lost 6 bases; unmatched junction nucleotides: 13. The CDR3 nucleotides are TGTGCCTGGAGAACCACCGGGACAGGCTATTCTCAGCCCCAGCATTTT. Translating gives CAWRTTGTGYSQPQHF.

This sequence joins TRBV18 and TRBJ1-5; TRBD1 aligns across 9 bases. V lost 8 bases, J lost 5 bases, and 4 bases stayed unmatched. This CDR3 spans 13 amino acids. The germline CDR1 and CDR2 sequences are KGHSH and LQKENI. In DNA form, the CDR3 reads TGTGCCAGCCCCCGGGACAGGGATCAGCCCCAGCATTTT. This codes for CASPRDRDQPQHF.

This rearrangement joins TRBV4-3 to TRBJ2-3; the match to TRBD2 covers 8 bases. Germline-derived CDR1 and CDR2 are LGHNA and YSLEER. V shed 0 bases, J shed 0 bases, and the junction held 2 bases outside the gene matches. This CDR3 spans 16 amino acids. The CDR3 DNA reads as TGCGCCAGCAGCCAAGATTCGGGGGGGAGCACAGATACGCAGTATTTT. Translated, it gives CASSQDSGGSTDTQYF.

In DNA, the CDR3 is TGTGCCAGCAGTTTGAGTTTTGACTATGGCTACACCTTC. Amino acid sequence: CASSLSFDYGYTF. The chain carries TRBV27 and TRBJ1-2; D call uncertain. This CDR3 contains 13 residues. The germline V gene has CDR1 MNHEY and CDR2 SMNVEV (reference sequence). V shed 3 bases and J shed 3 bases, with 8 bases lying between them.

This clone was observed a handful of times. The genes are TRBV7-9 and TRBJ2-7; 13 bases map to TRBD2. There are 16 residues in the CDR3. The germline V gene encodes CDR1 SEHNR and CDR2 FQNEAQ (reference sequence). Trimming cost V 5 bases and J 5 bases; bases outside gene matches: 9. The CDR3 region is CASSPQPGLAGNEQYF. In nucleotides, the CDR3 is TGTGCCAGCAGCCCGCAACCGGGACTAGCGGGAAACGAGCAGTACTTC.

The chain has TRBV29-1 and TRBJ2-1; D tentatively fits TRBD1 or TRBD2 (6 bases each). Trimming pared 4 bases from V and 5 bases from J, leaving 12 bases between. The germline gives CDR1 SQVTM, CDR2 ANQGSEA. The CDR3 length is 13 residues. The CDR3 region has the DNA TGCAGCGTTGTGGGGGGCGCCGACAATGAGCAGTTCTTC. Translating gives CSVVGGADNEQFF.

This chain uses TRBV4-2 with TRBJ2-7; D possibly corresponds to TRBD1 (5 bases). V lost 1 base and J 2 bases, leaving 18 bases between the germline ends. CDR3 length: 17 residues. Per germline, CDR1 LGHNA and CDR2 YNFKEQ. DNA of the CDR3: TGTGCCAGCAGCCAAGTAAAGGCAGGGTATAGTCCCTACGAGCAGTACGTC. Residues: CASSQVKAGYSPYEQYV.

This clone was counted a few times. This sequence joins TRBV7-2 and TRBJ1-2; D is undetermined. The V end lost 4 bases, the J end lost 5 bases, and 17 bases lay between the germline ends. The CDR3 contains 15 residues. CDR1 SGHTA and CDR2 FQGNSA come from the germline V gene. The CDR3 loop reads CASSWRAGDSYGYTF. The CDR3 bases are TGTGCCAGCAGCTGGCGGGCAGGAGACTCTTATGGCTACACCTTC.

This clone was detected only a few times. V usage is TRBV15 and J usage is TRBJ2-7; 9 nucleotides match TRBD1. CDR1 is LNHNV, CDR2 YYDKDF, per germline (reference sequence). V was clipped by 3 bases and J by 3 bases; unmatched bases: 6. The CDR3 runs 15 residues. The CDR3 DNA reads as TGTGCCACCAGCAGGGGATGGGACAGGGACTACGAGCAGTACGTC. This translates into CATSRGWDRDYEQYV.

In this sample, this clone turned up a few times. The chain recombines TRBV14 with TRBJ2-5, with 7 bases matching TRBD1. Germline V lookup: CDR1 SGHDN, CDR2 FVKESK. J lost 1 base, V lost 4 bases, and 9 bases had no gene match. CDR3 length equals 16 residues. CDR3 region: CASSPRWGQSQETQYF. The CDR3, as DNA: TGTGCCAGCAGCCCCAGATGGGGACAGAGCCAAGAGACCCAGTACTTC.

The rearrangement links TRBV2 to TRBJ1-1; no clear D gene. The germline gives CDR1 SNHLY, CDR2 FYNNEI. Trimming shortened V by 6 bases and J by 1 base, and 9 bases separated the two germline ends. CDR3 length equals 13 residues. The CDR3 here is CASSVRQNTEAFF. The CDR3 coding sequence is TGTGCCAGCAGCGTTAGGCAGAACACTGAAGCTTTCTTT.

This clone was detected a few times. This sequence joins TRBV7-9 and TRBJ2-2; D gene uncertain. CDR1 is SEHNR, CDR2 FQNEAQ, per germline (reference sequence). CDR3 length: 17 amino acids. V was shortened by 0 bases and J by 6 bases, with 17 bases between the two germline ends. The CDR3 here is CASSLAPGYSTAGELFF. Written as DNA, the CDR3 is TGTGCCAGCAGCTTAGCGCCCGGTTACTCCACCGCCGGGGAGCTGTTTTTT.

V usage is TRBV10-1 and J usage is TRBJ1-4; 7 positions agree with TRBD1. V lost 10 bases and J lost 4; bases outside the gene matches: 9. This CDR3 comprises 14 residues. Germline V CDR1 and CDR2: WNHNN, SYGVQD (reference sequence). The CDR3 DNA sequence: TGCGCCAACCGGACAGGACTAGATAATGAAAAACTGTTTTTT. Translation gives CANRTGLDNEKLFF.

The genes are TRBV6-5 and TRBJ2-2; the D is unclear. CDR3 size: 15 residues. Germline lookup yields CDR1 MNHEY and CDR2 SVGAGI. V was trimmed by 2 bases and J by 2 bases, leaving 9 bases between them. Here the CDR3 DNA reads TGTGCCAGCAGTTACGTGACAACTAACACCGGGGAGCTGTTTTTT. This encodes CASSYVTTNTGELFF.

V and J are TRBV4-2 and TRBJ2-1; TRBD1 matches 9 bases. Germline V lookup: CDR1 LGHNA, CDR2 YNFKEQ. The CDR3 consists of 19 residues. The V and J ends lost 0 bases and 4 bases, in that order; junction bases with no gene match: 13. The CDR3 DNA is TGTGCCAGCAGCCAAGACCTACCAGGGAGGGACAGGGTATACAATGAGCAGTTCTTC. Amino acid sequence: CASSQDLPGRDRVYNEQFF.

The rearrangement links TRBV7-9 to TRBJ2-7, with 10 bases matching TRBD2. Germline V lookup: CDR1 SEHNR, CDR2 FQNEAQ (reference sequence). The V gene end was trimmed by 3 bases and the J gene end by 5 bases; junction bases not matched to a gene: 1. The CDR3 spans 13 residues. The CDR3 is CASSFGLADEQYF. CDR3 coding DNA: TGTGCCAGCAGCTTCGGACTAGCGGACGAGCAGTACTTC.

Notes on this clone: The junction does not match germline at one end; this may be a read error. The CDR3 loop reads CASSSIVF. CDR3 DNA sequence: TGTGCCAGCAGCTCGATAGTCTTC. The chain has TRBV7-9 and TRBJ2-1; D is undetermined. In germline, CDR1 is SEHNR, CDR2 FQNEAQ (reference sequence). This CDR3 spans 8 amino acids.

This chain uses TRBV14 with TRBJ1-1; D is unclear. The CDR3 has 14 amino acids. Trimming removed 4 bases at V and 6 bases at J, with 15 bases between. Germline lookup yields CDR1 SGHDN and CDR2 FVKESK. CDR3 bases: TGTGCCAGCAGCCTAGGACCGGCGAGACCTGAAGCTTTCTTT. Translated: CASSLGPARPEAFF. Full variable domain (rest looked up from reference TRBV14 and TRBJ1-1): EAGVTQFPSHSVIEKGQTVTLRCDPISGHDNLYWYRRVMGKEIKFLLHFVKESKQDESGMPNNRFLAERTGGTYSTLKVQPAELEDSGVYFCASSLGPARPEAFFGQGTRLTVV.

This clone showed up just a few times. CDR3 loop: CSGRTGGSKAFF. The CDR3 bases are TGCAGCGGACGAACAGGGGGCTCTAAAGCTTTCTTT. This rearrangement joins TRBV29-1 to TRBJ1-1; 9 bases agree with TRBD1. J was trimmed by 9 bases and V by 7 bases; bases with no gene match: 9. This CDR3 contains 12 residues. Germline V lookup: CDR1 SQVTM, CDR2 ANQGSEA.

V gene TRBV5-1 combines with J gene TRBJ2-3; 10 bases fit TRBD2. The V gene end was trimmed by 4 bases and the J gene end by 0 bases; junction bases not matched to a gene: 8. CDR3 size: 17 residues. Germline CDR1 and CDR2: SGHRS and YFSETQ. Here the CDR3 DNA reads TGCGCCAGCAGCCCCCCCCTAGCGGGGGCTAGCACAGATACGCAGTATTTT. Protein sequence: CASSPPLAGASTDTQYF.

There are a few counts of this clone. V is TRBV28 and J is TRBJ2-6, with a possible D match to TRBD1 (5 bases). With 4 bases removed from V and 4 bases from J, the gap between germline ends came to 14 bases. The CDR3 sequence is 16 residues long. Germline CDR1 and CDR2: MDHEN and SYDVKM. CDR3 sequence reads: CASSSQGRPGANVLTF. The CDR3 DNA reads TGTGCCAGCAGTTCCCAGGGCCGTCCAGGGGCCAACGTCCTGACTTTC.